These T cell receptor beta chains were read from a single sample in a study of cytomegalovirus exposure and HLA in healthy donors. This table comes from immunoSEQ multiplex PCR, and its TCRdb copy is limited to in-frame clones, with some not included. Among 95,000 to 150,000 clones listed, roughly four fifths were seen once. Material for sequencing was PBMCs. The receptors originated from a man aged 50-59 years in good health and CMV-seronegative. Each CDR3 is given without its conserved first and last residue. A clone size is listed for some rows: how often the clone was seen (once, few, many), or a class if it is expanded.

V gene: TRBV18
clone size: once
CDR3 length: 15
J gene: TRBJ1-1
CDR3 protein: ASSRGTGGWENTEAF

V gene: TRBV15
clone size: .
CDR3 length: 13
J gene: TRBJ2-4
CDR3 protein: ATSRSTAAKNIQY

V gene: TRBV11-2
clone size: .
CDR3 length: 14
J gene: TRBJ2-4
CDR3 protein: ASSLTALLAKNIQY

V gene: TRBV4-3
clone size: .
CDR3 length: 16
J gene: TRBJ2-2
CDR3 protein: ASSQTTGTWNYPGELF

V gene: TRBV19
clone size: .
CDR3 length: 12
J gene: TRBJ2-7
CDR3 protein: ASSMREENYEQY

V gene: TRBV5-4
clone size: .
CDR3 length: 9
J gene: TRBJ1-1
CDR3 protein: ASSFHIEAF

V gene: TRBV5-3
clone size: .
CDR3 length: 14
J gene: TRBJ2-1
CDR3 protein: ARSLVRGSSYNEQF

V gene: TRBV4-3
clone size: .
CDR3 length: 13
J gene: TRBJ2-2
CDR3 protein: ASSPDRGRTGELF

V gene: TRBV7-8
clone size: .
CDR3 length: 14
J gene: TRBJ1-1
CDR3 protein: ASSSEGPFKLTEAF

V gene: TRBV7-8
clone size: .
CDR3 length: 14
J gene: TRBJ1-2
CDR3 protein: ASSLGTRGGVSGYT

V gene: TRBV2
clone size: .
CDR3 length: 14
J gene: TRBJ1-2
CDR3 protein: ASSDLGQGANYGYT

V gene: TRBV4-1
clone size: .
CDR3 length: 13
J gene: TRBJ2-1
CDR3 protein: ASSQPSGGRNEQF

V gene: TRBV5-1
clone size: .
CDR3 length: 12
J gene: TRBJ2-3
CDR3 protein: ASTLGGSRDTQY

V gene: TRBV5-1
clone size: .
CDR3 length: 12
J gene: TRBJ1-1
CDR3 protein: ASSSGQVNTEAF

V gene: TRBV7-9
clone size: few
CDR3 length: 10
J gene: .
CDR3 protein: ASSSDTYEQY

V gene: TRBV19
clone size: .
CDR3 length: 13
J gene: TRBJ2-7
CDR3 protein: ASSVQGGVFYEQY

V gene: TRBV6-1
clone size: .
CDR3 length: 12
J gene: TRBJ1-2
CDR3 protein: ASRSAGTTYGYT

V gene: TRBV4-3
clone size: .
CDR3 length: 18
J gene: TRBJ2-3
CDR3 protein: ASSHPRTSGGGVRSDTQY

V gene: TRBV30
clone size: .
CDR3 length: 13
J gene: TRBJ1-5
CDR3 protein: AWSGQGYSNQPQH

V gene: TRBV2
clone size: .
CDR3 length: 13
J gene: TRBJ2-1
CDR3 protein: ASSDQRGGFNEQF

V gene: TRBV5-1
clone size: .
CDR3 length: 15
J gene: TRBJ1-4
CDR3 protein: ASSLGPGQGGNEKLF

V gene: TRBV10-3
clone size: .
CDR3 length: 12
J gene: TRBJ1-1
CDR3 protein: AISATTRGTEAF